This paragraph covers one T cell receptor (beta chain) sequence. V was clipped by 3 bases and J by 6 bases, with 17 bases between them. The CDR3 is 16 residues long. Germline CDR1 reads LNHDA; CDR2 reads SQIVND (reference sequence). This sample stems from a study of blood T cell repertoires in COVID-19. Generated by immunoSEQ multiplex PCR, the TCRdb table keeps only in-frame clones and is missing some. The sample lists 140,000 or so clones; about four fifths were seen once. The sequence was obtained from a human donor in a cohort sampled during active COVID-19. The chain combines TRBV19 with TRBJ2-2, with D maybe TRBD1 (6 bases). Sequencing used peripheral blood. CDR3 sequence: CASSIIGGRPAGELFF. CDR3 DNA: TGTGCCAGTAGTATTATTGGGGGCAGGCCCGCCGGGGAGCTGTTTTTT.